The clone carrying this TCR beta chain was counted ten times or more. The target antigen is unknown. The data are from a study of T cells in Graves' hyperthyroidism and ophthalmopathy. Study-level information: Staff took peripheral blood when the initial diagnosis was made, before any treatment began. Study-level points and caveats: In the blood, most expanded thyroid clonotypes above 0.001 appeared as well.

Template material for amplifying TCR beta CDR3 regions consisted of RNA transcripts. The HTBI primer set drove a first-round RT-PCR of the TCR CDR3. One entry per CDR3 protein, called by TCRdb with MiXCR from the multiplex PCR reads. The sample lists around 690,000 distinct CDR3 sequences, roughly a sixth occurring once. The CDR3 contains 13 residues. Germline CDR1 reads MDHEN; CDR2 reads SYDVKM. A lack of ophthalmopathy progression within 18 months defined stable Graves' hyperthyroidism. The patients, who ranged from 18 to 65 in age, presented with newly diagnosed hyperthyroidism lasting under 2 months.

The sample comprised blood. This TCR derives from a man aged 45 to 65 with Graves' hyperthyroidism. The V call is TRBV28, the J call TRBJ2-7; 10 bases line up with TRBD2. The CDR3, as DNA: TGTGGAACCTATAGCGGGAGGCCCTACGAGCAGTACTTC. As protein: CGTYSGRPYEQYF.